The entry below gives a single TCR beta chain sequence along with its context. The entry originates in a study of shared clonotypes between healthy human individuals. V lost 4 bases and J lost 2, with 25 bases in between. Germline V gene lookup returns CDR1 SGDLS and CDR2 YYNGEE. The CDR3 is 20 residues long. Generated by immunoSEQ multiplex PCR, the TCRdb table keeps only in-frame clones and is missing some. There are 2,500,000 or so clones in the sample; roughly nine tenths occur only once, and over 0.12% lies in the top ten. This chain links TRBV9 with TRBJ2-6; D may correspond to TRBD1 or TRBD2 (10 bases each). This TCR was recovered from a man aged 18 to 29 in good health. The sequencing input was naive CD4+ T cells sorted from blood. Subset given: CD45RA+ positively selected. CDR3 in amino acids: CASSPRTGGLAGAGANVLTF. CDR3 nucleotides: TGTGCCAGCAGCCCCCGGACAGGGGGGCTAGCGGGAGCTGGGGCCAACGTCCTGACTTTC.